The sequence of this T cell receptor (beta chain) was determined in a study of T cells after yellow fever vaccination. A single record per CDR3 protein comes from TCRdb applying MiXCR to the 5' RACE reads. The data show about 250,000 distinct CDR3 sequences, 3.6% seen once. This clonotype was observed at least ten times. The CDR3 is 14 residues long. Trimming removed 0 bases from V and 3 bases from J, with 11 bases in between. Germline V CDR1 and CDR2: DFQATT, SNEGSKA (reference sequence). The TCR was taken from a young man who received the YFV17D yellow fever vaccine. The material sequenced was PBMCs, taken 15 days after the yellow fever booster vaccination. V gene TRBV20-1 combines with J gene TRBJ1-1; TRBD1 might be the D (6 bases). The CDR3 bases are TGCAGTGCTAGAGATGGGGACACATACACTGAAGCTTTCTTT. Translation: CSARDGDTYTEAFF.